These T cell receptor beta chains were read from a single sample in a study of T cells after yellow fever vaccination. Via MiXCR, TCRdb re-called the 5' RACE reads, giving one row per CDR3 protein. The sample lists some 340,000 distinct CDR3 sequences; about 10% were seen once. The sequenced sample was CD4+ T cells sorted from PBMCs, obtained 45 days after the yellow fever booster vaccination. Source of these receptors: a man younger than 35 who received the YFV17D yellow fever vaccine. Each CDR3 is given with its conserved first and last residue. Fields, in order: V gene, clone size, D gene, J gene, CDR3 protein, CDR3 DNA. The D gene is left open where the match is weak. Clone size, where shown, is once, few, many, or a class for clones that have expanded.

V: TRBV5-1
size: .
D: .
J: TRBJ2-5
CDR3: CASSQSQETQYF
DNA: TGCGCCAGCAGTCAGTCCCAAGAGACCCAGTACTTC

V: TRBV5-1
size: .
D: TRBD1
J: TRBJ2-1
CDR3: CATSGQGLHNEQFF
DNA: TGCGCCACCTCAGGACAGGGTTTGCACAATGAGCAGTTCTTC

V: TRBV20-1
size: .
D: .
J: TRBJ1-3
CDR3: CSASSDLVNTIYF
DNA: TGCAGTGCTAGTTCGGACTTAGTAAACACCATATATTTT

V: TRBV19
size: .
D: .
J: TRBJ2-1
CDR3: CASSMGTSTYNEQFF
DNA: TGTGCCAGTAGTATGGGGACCTCAACCTACAATGAGCAGTTCTTC

V: TRBV7-2
size: few
D: TRBD1
J: TRBJ1-4
CDR3: CASSSPGQGAREKLFF
DNA: TGTGCCAGCAGCTCTCCGGGACAGGGGGCGCGAGAAAAACTGTTTTTT

V: TRBV10-3
size: many
D: .
J: TRBJ1-3
CDR3: CAISGQPSSGNTIYF
DNA: TGTGCCATCAGTGGACAGCCTAGCTCTGGAAACACCATATATTTT

V: TRBV2
size: .
D: TRBD1
J: TRBJ1-2
CDR3: CASRTTGQVANYGYTF
DNA: TGTGCCAGCAGGACAACAGGACAGGTCGCCAACTATGGCTACACCTTC

V: TRBV12-3/TRBV12-4
size: many
D: .
J: TRBJ2-5
CDR3: CATSSGIVTETQYF
DNA: TGTGCCACCTCCTCCGGGATAGTGACAGAGACCCAGTACTTC

V: TRBV6-5
size: .
D: .
J: TRBJ1-2
CDR3: CASSYERATGRDGYTF
DNA: TGTGCCAGCAGTTACGAACGGGCGACCGGGAGAGATGGCTACACCTTC

V: TRBV28
size: .
D: .
J: TRBJ2-5
CDR3: CASSLWGLQETQYF
DNA: TGTGCCAGCAGTTTATGGGGACTGCAAGAGACCCAGTACTTC

V: TRBV5-6
size: .
D: TRBD2
J: TRBJ2-5
CDR3: CASSRGLAAETQYF
DNA: TGTGCCAGCAGCCGGGGACTAGCGGCAGAGACCCAGTACTTC

V: TRBV7-2
size: few
D: TRBD2
J: TRBJ2-3
CDR3: CASSPLAGGWDTQYF
DNA: TGTGCCAGCAGCCCGTTGGCGGGGGGGTGGGATACGCAGTATTTT

V: TRBV7-2
size: few
D: TRBD2
J: TRBJ2-3
CDR3: CATRGGSTDTQYF
DNA: TGTGCCACGCGCGGGGGTAGTACGGATACGCAGTATTTT

V: TRBV27
size: few
D: TRBD2
J: TRBJ2-3
CDR3: CASSQRGGGGGDTQYF
DNA: TGTGCCAGCAGCCAACGGGGGGGCGGGGGTGGAGATACGCAGTATTTT